The 32 T cell receptor beta chains given below trace back to one sample, sequenced in a study of cytomegalovirus exposure and HLA in healthy donors. With 60 Vbeta and 13 Jbeta primers, the PCR was carried out. TCRdb keeps only in-frame clones here, not all; method: immunoSEQ multiplex PCR. The sample lists fewer than 250,000 clones, around 80% occurring once. The sample consisted of PBMCs. Receptors were obtained from a man in his forties in good health and CMV-seropositive.

The rearrangement links TRBV29-1 to TRBJ2-1; TRBD2 might be the D (6 bases). This CDR3 is 14 amino acids long. V lost 2 bases and J lost 5, with 13 bases in between. The germline gives CDR1 SQVTM, CDR2 ANQGSEA. The chain's CDR3 is CSVERGWGDNEQFF. The CDR3 DNA sequence: TGCAGCGTTGAACGGGGGTGGGGGGACAATGAGCAGTTCTTC.

V is TRBV19 and J is TRBJ1-2; D is unresolved. CDR1 LNHDA and CDR2 SQIVND come from the germline V gene (reference sequence). V lost 4 bases to trimming and J lost 4 bases, with 10 bases between them. The CDR3 length is 13 residues. The CDR3 loop reads CASSTQVFYGYTF. The CDR3 nucleotides read TGTGCCAGTAGTACGCAGGTCTTCTATGGCTACACCTTC.

The chain combines TRBV4-1 with TRBJ1-2, with D perhaps TRBD1 (6 bases). Trimming took 1 base from V and 1 from J, leaving 10 bases between them. The CDR3 has 15 amino acids. From germline, CDR1 is MGHRA and CDR2 YSYEKL. Written as DNA, the CDR3 is TGCGCCAGCAGCCAAGGTGACAGGAGTAACTATGGCTACACCTTC. Its protein is CASSQGDRSNYGYTF.

The genes are TRBV7-3 and TRBJ1-2; 10 positions match TRBD1. CDR1 and CDR2 (germline): SGHTA, FQGTGA. The length of the CDR3 is 17 residues. With 6 bases clipped from V and 0 bases from J, the junction kept 10 bases outside the gene matches. CDR3 region: CASSPGGTGEANYGYTF. DNA of the CDR3: TGTGCCAGCAGTCCAGGGGGGACAGGGGAAGCTAACTATGGCTACACCTTC.

As DNA, the CDR3 is TGTGCCAGCAGCCCAAGACAGGCAACTAATGAAAAACTGTTTTTT. Protein product: CASSPRQATNEKLFF. The chain links TRBV7-9 to TRBJ1-4; D possibly corresponds to TRBD1 (6 bases). This CDR3 region has 15 residues. Germline loops: CDR1 SEHNR, CDR2 FQNEAQ (reference sequence). V lost 5 bases and J lost 0, with 10 bases in between. The entire variable domain, with the rest obtained from reference TRBV7-9 and TRBJ1-4, is as follows: DTGVSQNPRHKITKRGQNVTFRCDPISEHNRLYWYRQTLGQGPEFLTYFQNEAQLEKSRLLSDRFSAERPKGSFSTLEIQRTEQGDSAMYLCASSPRQATNEKLFFGSGTQLSVL.

This rearrangement joins TRBV30 to TRBJ2-1; 14 bases fit TRBD2. The CDR3 runs to 14 residues. After removal of 3 bases from V and 8 bases from J, the junction contained 3 bases not matched to a gene. CDR1 is GTSNPN and CDR2 is SVGIG in the germline V gene (reference sequence). This CDR3 reads CAWSGTSGSHEQFF. In DNA form, the CDR3 reads TGTGCCTGGAGCGGGACTAGCGGGAGCCATGAGCAGTTCTTC. The whole variable domain, remainder taken from reference TRBV30 and TRBJ2-1, is SQTIHQWPATLVQPVGSPLSLECTVEGTSNPNLYWYRQAAGRGLQLLFYSVGIGQISSEVPQNLSASRPQDRQFILSSKKLLLSDSGFYLCAWSGTSGSHEQFFGPGTRLTVL.

This chain connects TRBV6-4 to TRBJ2-7, with 13 bases identical to TRBD2. From germline, CDR1 is MRHNA and CDR2 SNTAGT. The V gene end was trimmed by 2 bases and the J gene end by 3 bases; junction bases not matched to a gene: 4. The CDR3 has 16 amino acids. CDR3 nucleotides: TGTGCCAGCAGTGACCCGGGACTAGCGGGGTTCTACGAGCAGTACGTC. The encoded protein is CASSDPGLAGFYEQYV.

The sample holds a few counts of this clone. This sequence joins TRBV6-5 and TRBJ1-1, with D uncertain. The CDR3 loop spans 14 amino acids. The V and J ends lost 5 bases and 1 base respectively, with 11 bases between them. Germline V gene data show CDR1 as MNHEY and CDR2 as SVGAGI. CDR3 protein: CASSADLWNTEAFF. In DNA form, the CDR3 reads TGTGCCAGCAGTGCTGATCTATGGAACACTGAAGCTTTCTTT.

On this clone itself: Distinct nucleotide sequences in the sample also encode this CDR3. The chain recombines TRBV19 with TRBJ1-1; D is uncertain. Germline CDR1 reads LNHDA; CDR2 reads SQIVND (reference sequence). The CDR3 loop spans 13 amino acids. V lost 3 bases to trimming and J lost 0 bases, with 5 bases between them. The CDR3 bases are TGTGCCAGTAGTATGAGGCTGAACACTGAAGCTTTCTTT. Protein sequence: CASSMRLNTEAFF.

V is TRBV6-1 and J is TRBJ2-3, with D maybe TRBD2 (6 bases). Trimming left V 6 bases short and J 1 base short, with 14 bases between. CDR1 MNHNS and CDR2 SASEGT come from the germline V gene. CDR3 size: 15 residues. For the CDR3, the DNA is TGTGCCAGCAGAGAACGGGACTCCCGCACAGATACGCAGTATTTT. It encodes CASRERDSRTDTQYF.

The gene calls are TRBV5-1 and TRBJ2-5; the D gene is possibly TRBD1 (6 bases). There are 15 residues in the CDR3. The germline CDR1 and CDR2 sequences are SGHRS and YFSETQ. V shed 4 bases and J shed 5 bases, with 18 bases lying between them. The CDR3 sequence: CASSLTGRLGETQYF. The DNA of the CDR3 is TGCGCCAGCAGCCTGACAGGACGCCTCGGGGAGACCCAGTACTTC.

The V gene is TRBV7-9, the J gene TRBJ2-2, with D possibly being TRBD2 (6 bases). CDR1 SEHNR and CDR2 FQNEAQ come from the germline V gene (reference sequence). V was trimmed by 1 base and J by 6 bases, leaving 9 bases between them. This CDR3 spans 14 amino acids. CDR3 region: CASSLVGRAGELFF. The CDR3 bases are TGTGCCAGCAGCTTAGTCGGGAGAGCCGGGGAGCTGTTTTTT.

The chain uses TRBV11-2 and TRBJ1-5; no reliable D call. V was pared by 1 base and J by 6 bases, with 7 bases between. The CDR3 is 13 residues long. CDR1 and CDR2 (germline): SGHAT, FQNNGV. This CDR3 is CASSLAGSQPQHF. The CDR3 DNA reads TGTGCCAGCAGCTTAGCGGGGAGTCAGCCCCAGCATTTT.

The rearrangement links TRBV7-2 to TRBJ2-1; D possibly corresponds to TRBD1 (6 bases). The CDR3 spans 15 residues. Germline loops: CDR1 SGHTA, CDR2 FQGNSA. With 1 base removed from V and 6 bases from J, the gap between germline ends came to 13 bases. The CDR3 DNA reads as TGTGCCAGCAGCTTAGGGGCAGGGGCTCCCAATGAGCAGTTCTTC. Translating gives CASSLGAGAPNEQFF.

The V gene is TRBV5-6, the J gene TRBJ2-5; 12 bases match TRBD2. Looked up from germline, CDR1 is SGHDT and CDR2 is YYEEEE. The length of the CDR3 is 15 residues. V lost 0 bases to trimming and J lost 3 bases; unmatched junction nucleotides: 0. CDR3 loop: CASSLGLAGEETQYF. The CDR3 DNA reads as TGTGCCAGCAGCTTGGGACTAGCGGGAGAAGAGACCCAGTACTTC.

The chain joins TRBV4-1 to TRBJ2-5, with TRBD2 as a possible D gene (5 bases). CDR1 is MGHRA and CDR2 is YSYEKL in the germline V gene. Between the trimmed V and J ends, which lost 1 base and 5 bases, there was a span of 11 bases. The CDR3 is made up of 14 amino acids. The CDR3 sequence: CASSQVGDSETQYF. The CDR3 region has the DNA TGCGCCAGCAGCCAAGTGGGAGACTCGGAGACCCAGTACTTC.

The chain links TRBV5-6 to TRBJ2-7, with 9 bases aligning to TRBD2. In germline, CDR1 is SGHDT, CDR2 YYEEEE. V lost 1 base, J lost 6 bases, and 8 bases stayed unmatched. CDR3 length: 15 residues. The CDR3 sequence is CASSLRASGTIEQYF. CDR3 in DNA: TGTGCCAGCAGCTTGAGGGCTAGCGGGACGATCGAGCAGTACTTC.

This chain uses TRBV9 with TRBJ1-5; D might be TRBD1 (6 bases). V gave up 3 bases and J gave up 5 bases, with 15 bases separating them. This CDR3 is built from 15 residues. Germline V lookup: CDR1 SGDLS, CDR2 YYNGEE. The CDR3 DNA reads as TGTGCCAGCAGCGCCGACGGGGGGGCTGATCAGCCCCAGCATTTT. The encoded protein is CASSADGGADQPQHF.

Comment on this clone: At one boundary the junction diverges from the germline segment, which might be a read error. The sample has other DNA sequences that encode this CDR3 too. The chain carries TRBV7-7 and TRBJ2-2; 9 nucleotides align to TRBD1. Germline values: CDR1 SSHAT, CDR2 FNYEAQ (reference sequence). The CDR3 totals 15 residues. The DNA of the CDR3 is TGTGCTAGCAGCTCGGACAGGGGTGGCACCGGGGAGCTGTTTTTT. Translated, it gives CASSSDRGGTGELFF. The whole variable domain, remainder taken from reference TRBV7-7 and TRBJ2-2, is GAGVSQSPRYKVTKRGQDVTLRCDPISSHATLYWYQQALGQGPEFLTYFNYEAQPDKSGLPSDRFSAERPEGSISTLTIQRTEQRDSAMYRCASSSDRGGTGELFFGEGSRLTVL.

The CDR3 DNA reads TGTGCCAGCAGCTACGACAGAATTAACACCGGGGAGCTGTTTTTT. It is translated as CASSYDRINTGELFF. This chain connects TRBV6-6 to TRBJ2-2, with D perhaps matching TRBD1 (5 bases). The germline V and J ends were trimmed by 6 bases and 2 bases, with 13 bases remaining between them. The germline CDR1 and CDR2 sequences are MNHNY and SVGAGI (reference sequence). The CDR3 is 15 amino acids.

J is TRBJ2-2 and V is TRBV5-1, with D perhaps matching TRBD1 (6 bases). From germline, CDR1 is SGHRS and CDR2 YFSETQ. This CDR3 spans 14 amino acids. Trimming removed 4 bases at V and 3 bases at J, with 10 bases between. As DNA, the CDR3 is TGCGCCAGCAGCACCGGACAGTACACCGGGGAGCTGTTTTTT. Translation gives CASSTGQYTGELFF.

The J gene is TRBJ2-7, the V gene TRBV11-3; 9 bases match TRBD2. The V segment lost 5 bases and the J segment 7 bases; nucleotides outside the gene matches: 6. The CDR3 runs 13 residues. The germline gives CDR1 SGHNT, CDR2 YENEEA. CDR3 sequence (DNA): TGTGCCAGCAGCGGGGGACTAGCCCTGGAGCAGTACTTC. It encodes CASSGGLALEQYF. The entire variable domain, with the rest obtained from reference TRBV11-3 and TRBJ2-7, is as follows: EAGVVQSPRYKIIEKKQPVAFWCNPISGHNTLYWYLQNLGQGPELLIRYENEEAVDDSQLPKDRFSAERLKGVDSTLKIQPAELGDSAVYLCASSGGLALEQYFGPGTRLTVT.

The rearrangement uses TRBV6-5 and TRBJ1-1; weak D call: TRBD1 (5 bases). CDR1 MNHEY and CDR2 SVGAGI come from the germline V gene. V shed 2 bases and J shed 4 bases, with 11 bases lying between them. There are 14 residues in the CDR3. CDR3 DNA: TGTGCCAGCAGTTACGGGGCTGAGGTCACTGAAGCTTTCTTT. Translation: CASSYGAEVTEAFF.

V is TRBV7-7 and J is TRBJ2-2; D is possibly TRBD2 (6 bases). The CDR3 is made up of 16 amino acids. Germline values: CDR1 SSHAT, CDR2 FNYEAQ (reference sequence). The V gene lost 5 bases and the J gene lost 5 bases, with 18 bases spanning the gap. The DNA of the CDR3 is TGTGCCAGCAGCCCCAGTGGCGGGACGGCAACCGGGGAGCTGTTTTTT. It codes for CASSPSGGTATGELFF.

This clone has a handful of counts. The chain joins TRBV5-6 to TRBJ1-1; D perhaps matches TRBD1 (5 bases). The germline V and J ends were trimmed by 4 bases and 2 bases, with 15 bases remaining between them. This CDR3 spans 15 amino acids. From germline, CDR1 is SGHDT and CDR2 YYEEEE. The DNA for the CDR3 is TGTGCCAGCAGCCGGGGGAAGGCGTCAAACACTGAAGCTTTCTTT. Its protein product is CASSRGKASNTEAFF.

The chain uses TRBV5-4 and TRBJ2-5; TRBD1 agrees at 10 bases. Near its end, the DNA agrees better with TRBJ2-7, so the J call may be wrong. Germline values: CDR1 SGHNT, CDR2 YYREEE (reference sequence). The CDR3 runs to 13 residues. The CDR3 coding sequence is TGTGCCAGCAGCTGGGGACAGGGGCACGAGCAGTACTTC. Its protein product is CASSWGQGHEQYF.

The chain uses TRBV30 and TRBJ1-2; D might be TRBD1 (6 bases). Germline values: CDR1 GTSNPN, CDR2 SVGIG (reference sequence). The CDR3 contains 15 residues. Trimming cost V 0 bases and J 5 bases, with 16 bases left between them. The CDR3 spells CAWSVRGGVGYGYTF. The CDR3, as DNA: TGTGCCTGGAGTGTACGCGGGGGCGTGGGGTATGGCTACACCTTC. Together with reference TRBV30 and TRBJ1-2, the CDR3 gives the full variable domain: SQTIHQWPATLVQPVGSPLSLECTVEGTSNPNLYWYRQAAGRGLQLLFYSVGIGQISSEVPQNLSASRPQDRQFILSSKKLLLSDSGFYLCAWSVRGGVGYGYTFGSGTRLTVV.

V is TRBV10-1 and J is TRBJ2-3; the D gene is possibly TRBD2 (6 bases). This CDR3 contains 16 residues. CDR1 is WNHNN, CDR2 SYGVQD, per germline (reference sequence). The germline V and J ends were trimmed by 1 base and 4 bases, with 15 bases remaining between them. CDR3 DNA sequence: TGCGCCAGCAGTGAGTTGGAGGGTATTTCAGCAGATACGCAGTATTTT. Its protein product is CASSELEGISADTQYF.

The rearrangement links TRBV7-3 to TRBJ2-2; a possible D gene is TRBD1 (6 bases). Germline V gene data show CDR1 as SGHTA and CDR2 as FQGTGA. Trimming removed 5 bases from V and 5 bases from J, with 9 bases in between. The CDR3 runs 13 residues. The CDR3 reads CASSLTGTGELFF. DNA for the CDR3: TGTGCCAGCAGCCTTACAGGGACCGGGGAGCTGTTTTTT.

The chain employs TRBV18 and TRBJ1-4, with TRBD1 matching 9 bases. The germline gives CDR1 KGHSH, CDR2 LQKENI. The junction had 4 bases not matched to a gene; V was cut back by 0 bases and J by 5 bases. This CDR3 has 16 residues. The CDR3 loop reads CASSPPGTGLNEKLFF. The CDR3 DNA sequence: TGTGCCAGCTCACCACCGGGGACAGGGCTCAATGAAAAACTGTTTTTT.

The chain has TRBV5-1 and TRBJ2-1, with TRBD2 identical over 13 bases. Germline CDR1 and CDR2: SGHRS and YFSETQ. The CDR3 covers 16 residues. V was pared by 3 bases and J by 4 bases, with 4 bases of the junction left unmatched. This CDR3 reads CASSWTSGSKYNEQFF. The CDR3 DNA is TGCGCCAGCAGCTGGACTAGCGGGAGTAAGTACAATGAGCAGTTCTTC.

The rearrangement links TRBV4-2 to TRBJ1-6, with 8 bases identical to TRBD1. Germline CDR1 reads LGHNA; CDR2 reads YNFKEQ. J was trimmed by 7 bases and V by 1 base; bases with no gene match: 3. The CDR3 runs 15 residues. The chain's CDR3 is CASSQGWTGNSPLHF. The CDR3 nucleotides read TGTGCCAGCAGCCAAGGGTGGACAGGGAATTCACCCCTCCACTTT.